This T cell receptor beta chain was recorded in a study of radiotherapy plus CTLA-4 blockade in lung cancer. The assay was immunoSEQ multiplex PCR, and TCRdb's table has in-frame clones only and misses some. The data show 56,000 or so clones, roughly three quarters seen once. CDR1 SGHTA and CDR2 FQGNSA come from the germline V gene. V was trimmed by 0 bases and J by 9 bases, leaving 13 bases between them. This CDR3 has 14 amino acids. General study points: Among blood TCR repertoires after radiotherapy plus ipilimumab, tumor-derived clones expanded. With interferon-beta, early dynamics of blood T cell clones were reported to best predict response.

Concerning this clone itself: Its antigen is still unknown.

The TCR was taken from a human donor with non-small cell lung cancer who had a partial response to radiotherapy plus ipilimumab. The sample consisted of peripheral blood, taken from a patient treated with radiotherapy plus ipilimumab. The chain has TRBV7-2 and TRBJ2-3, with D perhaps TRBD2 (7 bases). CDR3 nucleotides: TGTGCCAGCAGCTTAGCGGGGGGGCCAGGGACGCAGTATTTT. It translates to CASSLAGGPGTQYF. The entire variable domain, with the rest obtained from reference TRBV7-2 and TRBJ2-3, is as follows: GAGVSQSPSNKVTEKGKDVELRCDPISGHTALYWYRQSLGQGLEFLIYFQGNSAPDKSGLPSDRFSAERTGGSVSTLTIQRTQQEDSAVYLCASSLAGGPGTQYFGPGTRLTVL.